The clone carrying this TCR beta chain appeared a single time. The antigen remains undetermined. Assay: immunoSEQ multiplex PCR; the TCRdb copy retains only in-frame clones and omits some. Here the sample spans about 120,000 clones, around 88% being singletons. V lost 1 base, J lost 4 bases, and 7 bases lay in between. Germline V gene data show CDR1 as SGHTA and CDR2 as FQGNSA. The CDR3 loop spans 13 amino acids. The sample originates from a study of T cell responses to AZD1222 COVID-19 vaccine. Whole-study findings and limits: Repertoires were obtained solely post-peak T cell response. Two AZD1222 administrations were followed by greater Spike-specific TCR breadth and depth. Females made up more of the donors, who were largely white British, and clonal diversity may have come out too low. Only a handful of AZD1222 recipients were seropositive at baseline.

The clonotype originates from an adult in good health. Specimen: peripheral blood, collected on day 0 of AZD1222 vaccination. The V and J genes are TRBV7-2 and TRBJ1-2, with D perhaps TRBD1 (5 bases). Written as DNA, the CDR3 is TGTGCCAGCAGCTTAGGACAGATCTATGGCTACACCTTC. Residues: CASSLGQIYGYTF.